A selection of T cell receptor beta chains follows, all from one sample in a study of T cells in Graves' hyperthyroidism and ophthalmopathy. MiXCR was run by TCRdb on the multiplex PCR reads, yielding one entry per CDR3 protein. The table has roughly 100,000 distinct CDR3 sequences, over 45% seen once. Sequenced input: blood. Every receptor here comes from a man between 35 and 55 years old with Graves' hyperthyroidism. Both conserved end residues are part of each CDR3. The D gene is left open where the match is weak. The listing skips clone size in some rows; elsewhere it reads once, few, many or a size class.

TRBV11-2	NA	many	TRBJ1-2	CASSLEFRRDYGYTF	TGTGCCAGCAGCTTAGAATTCCGGAGGGACTATGGCTACACCTTC
TRBV19	TRBD1	many	TRBJ2-1	CASSPRGTGGLSEQFF	TGTGCCAGTAGTCCCCGCGGGACAGGGGGCTTGAGTGAGCAGTTCTTC
TRBV13	NA	many	TRBJ2-6	CASSYLEGVGANVLTF	TGTGCCAGCAGCTACCTTGAGGGGGTCGGGGCCAACGTCCTGACTTTC
TRBV30	NA	NA	TRBJ2-5	CAWSARTPRETQYF	TGTGCCTGGAGTGCTCGGACGCCCCGGGAGACCCAGTACTTC
TRBV2	TRBD1	few	TRBJ1-5	CAWSVGDRRDQPQHF	TGTGCCTGGAGTGTCGGGGACAGGAGAGATCAGCCCCAGCATTTT
TRBV16	NA	many	TRBJ1-2	CASSRVGTDNYGYTF	TGTGCCAGCAGCCGCGTCGGGACCGACAACTATGGCTACACCTTC
TRBV29-1	NA	many	TRBJ1-4	CSVVIGGDEKLFF	TGCAGCGTTGTAATCGGTGGGGATGAAAAACTGTTTTTT
TRBV2	NA	many	TRBJ2-3	CASSEYGTDTQYF	TGTGCCAGCAGTGAATACGGCACAGATACGCAGTATTTT
TRBV7-9	NA	many	TRBJ2-5	CASSFRTDQETQYF	TGTGCCAGCAGCTTCAGGACAGATCAAGAGACCCAGTACTTC
TRBV9	NA	once	TRBJ1-3	CASSPPEGNTIYF	TGTGCCAGCAGCCCCCCCGAGGGAAACACCATATATTTT
TRBV19	NA	NA	TRBJ1-3	CASSIGGTPSLKPSIYF	TGTGCCAGTAGTATAGGTGGGACCCCCTCATTGAAGCCCTCCATATATTTT